What follows describes a single T cell receptor beta chain. Germline CDR1 SEHNR, CDR2 FQNEAQ (reference sequence). The length of the CDR3 is 14 residues. V shed 5 bases, J shed 1 base, and the junction held 4 bases outside the gene matches. These data come from a study of beta chain features in type 1 diabetes. Every isolated RNA sample was fully reverse transcribed, so sequencing captured expressed TCRB transcripts. Generated by immunoSEQ multiplex PCR, the TCRdb table keeps only in-frame clones and is missing some. The sample has fewer than 350,000 clones; roughly 8% are singletons. Sample: central memory CD4+ T cells from blood. The sequence was obtained from a woman under 30 in good health. The rearrangement uses TRBV7-9 and TRBJ2-5; TRBD1 agrees at 7 bases. DNA of the CDR3: TGTGCCAGCAGCGCCCGACAGGGCCAAGAGACCCAGTACTTC. The encoded protein is CASSARQGQETQYF.